The rows below give T cell receptor beta chains drawn from one sample of a study of T cell responses to AZD1222 COVID-19 vaccine. Sequencing used immunoSEQ multiplex PCR; TCRdb keeps in-frame clones, though not all of them. This sample has some 92,000 clones, with 91% found just once. Sample: peripheral blood, taken on day 0 of AZD1222 vaccination. Receptors were obtained from an adult in good health. Each CDR3 is given with its conserved first and last residue. D genes are given only for firm matches. Size values are once, few and many counts, or a class for expanded clones, and some rows have none.

clone_size cdr3_length j_call v_call d_call cdr3_aa cdr3_nt
NA 12 TRBJ2-7 TRBV29-1 TRBD2 CSVLAGAHEQYF TGCAGCGTGCTAGCGGGAGCCCACGAGCAGTACTTC
NA 14 TRBJ1-1 TRBV3-1/TRBV3-2 TRBD1 CASSQRQGISEAFF TGTGCCAGCAGCCAAAGACAGGGGATCTCTGAAGCTTTCTTT
NA 13 TRBJ1-4 TRBV6-5 NA CASSGRANEKLFF TGTGCCAGCAGCGGACGCGCTAATGAAAAACTGTTTTTT
NA 13 TRBJ2-1 TRBV6-4 NA CASSDRGYNEQFF TGTGCCAGCAGTGACAGAGGGTACAATGAGCAGTTCTTC
NA 16 TRBJ1-3 TRBV10-3 TRBD1 CAISESTGGSGNTIYF TGTGCCATCAGTGAGTCGACAGGGGGCTCTGGAAACACCATATATTTT
NA 18 TRBJ2-3 TRBV19 TRBD2 CASSIVASGRLETDTQYF TGTGCCAGTAGTATAGTAGCTAGCGGGAGACTAGAGACAGATACGCAGTATTTT
once 16 TRBJ2-2 TRBV13 TRBD1 CASSFGGQSHTGELFF TGTGCCAGCAGCTTTGGGGGACAGTCCCACACCGGGGAGCTGTTTTTT
NA 12 TRBJ2-1 TRBV7-2 NA CASSGRIREQFF TGTGCCAGCAGCGGGCGGATTAGAGAGCAGTTCTTC
NA 14 TRBJ1-1 TRBV5-1 TRBD1 CASSTGQENTEAFF TGCGCCAGCAGCACCGGACAGGAGAACACTGAAGCTTTCTTT
NA 14 TRBJ2-5 TRBV6-5 TRBD1 CASAKGAGQETQYF TGTGCCAGCGCTAAGGGGGCAGGCCAAGAGACCCAGTACTTC
NA 13 TRBJ1-1 TRBV5-1 NA CASTPRENTEAFF TGCGCCAGCACCCCCAGGGAGAACACTGAAGCTTTCTTT
few 14 TRBJ1-1 TRBV6-1 NA CASSERRDASEAFF TGTGCCAGCAGTGAAAGGAGGGATGCATCGGAAGCTTTCTTT
NA 14 TRBJ2-2 TRBV6-5 NA CASSYYRATGELFF TGTGCCAGCAGTTACTACCGGGCCACCGGGGAGCTGTTTTTT
once 15 TRBJ1-5 TRBV19 NA CASSVRQGNFQPQHF TGTGCCAGTAGTGTGAGGCAGGGGAACTTTCAGCCCCAGCATTTT
NA 14 TRBJ2-1 TRBV6-5 TRBD2 CASSYSLAGGPEFF TGTGCCAGCAGTTACTCGCTAGCGGGAGGGCCTGAGTTCTTC
NA 15 TRBJ2-1 TRBV5-4 NA CASSFGRATYNEQFF TGTGCCAGCAGCTTCGGCAGGGCGACCTACAATGAGCAGTTCTTC
NA 15 TRBJ2-7 TRBV5-1 TRBD2 CASKIILAGVFEQYF TGCGCCAGCAAAATAATACTAGCGGGGGTATTTGAGCAGTACTTC
few 15 TRBJ1-3 TRBV9 NA CASSLDLSSGNTIYF TGTGCCAGCAGCCTGGATCTCTCCTCTGGAAACACCATATATTTT
NA 12 TRBJ2-7 TRBV5-1 NA CASSLGFYEQYF TGCGCCAGCAGCTTGGGGTTCTACGAGCAGTACTTC
NA 16 TRBJ2-3 TRBV5-1 TRBD1 CASSFDPGQGTDTQYF TGCGCCAGCAGCTTTGACCCGGGACAGGGAACAGATACGCAGTATTTT